Shown below are 23 T cell receptor beta chains from a single sample sequenced in a study of blood T cell repertoires in COVID-19. Using immunoSEQ multiplex PCR, the repertoire was profiled, and TCRdb retains in-frame clones only, with some absent. The table has roughly 320,000 clones, 70% to 90% seen once. Specimen: peripheral blood. These receptors all stem from a man in his 70s with acute or convalescent COVID-19.

The V call is TRBV7-2, the J call TRBJ2-7, with 7 bases fitting TRBD1. CDR3 size: 15 residues. The trim removed 2 bases at V and 3 bases at J, leaving 7 bases unmatched. Germline values: CDR1 SGHTA, CDR2 FQGNSA. As DNA, the CDR3 is TGTGCCAGCAGCTTATGGGCAGGGGGTTTCTACGAGCAGTACTTC. It specifies CASSLWAGGFYEQYF.

The V gene is TRBV5-8, the J gene TRBJ2-1, with D perhaps TRBD2 (5 bases). Trimming left V 0 bases short and J 5 bases short, with 12 bases between. CDR1 SGHTS and CDR2 YDEGEE come from the germline V gene. There are 15 residues in the CDR3. CDR3 region: CASSLEGRPNNEQFF. In DNA form, the CDR3 reads TGTGCCAGCAGCTTGGAAGGGAGACCCAACAATGAGCAGTTCTTC. The full variable domain, rest sourced from reference TRBV5-8 and TRBJ2-1, is EAGVTQSPTHLIKTRGQQATLRCSPISGHTSVYWYQQALGLGLQFLLWYDEGEERNRGNFPPRFSGRQFPNYSSELNVNALELEDSALYLCASSLEGRPNNEQFFGPGTRLTVL.

The chain recombines TRBV3-1 (or the pseudogene TRBV3-2) with TRBJ1-2, with 7 positions matching TRBD1. The V gene end was trimmed by 5 bases and the J gene end by 7 bases; junction bases not matched to a gene: 10. CDR3 length equals 14 residues. The germline V gene has CDR1 LGHDT and CDR2 YNNKEL (reference sequence). This CDR3 reads CASSRQGSVSGYTF. The CDR3 DNA is TGTGCCAGCAGCAGACAGGGCAGCGTATCTGGCTACACCTTC.

The V and J genes are TRBV7-2 and TRBJ1-3; no reliable D call. Germline loops: CDR1 SGHTA, CDR2 FQGNSA. V was shortened by 3 bases and J by 0 bases, with 9 bases between the two germline ends. This CDR3 has 15 amino acids. The CDR3 is CASSFSGPSGNTIYF. For the CDR3, the DNA is TGTGCCAGCAGCTTTTCGGGTCCCTCTGGAAACACCATATATTTT.

The V gene is TRBV24-1, the J gene TRBJ2-3, with 9 bases identical to TRBD1. After removal of 10 bases from V and 0 bases from J, the junction contained 7 bases not matched to a gene. The CDR3 has 15 residues. CDR1 is KGHDR, CDR2 SFDVKD, per germline. In nucleotides, the CDR3 is TGTGCCACTTCCGTGGGACAGGGAAGCACAGATACGCAGTATTTT. It is translated as CATSVGQGSTDTQYF.

This clone was recorded a few times. The rearrangement joins TRBV6-5 to TRBJ1-6; 7 nucleotides match TRBD1. Germline values: CDR1 MNHEY, CDR2 SVGAGI. CDR3 length equals 15 residues. V lost 6 bases and J lost 7; bases outside the gene matches: 9. The CDR3 DNA sequence: TGTGCCAGCAGCAAGGGGGCGCCTAAAAATTCACCCCTCCACTTT. It codes for CASSKGAPKNSPLHF.

The chain recombines TRBV20-1 with TRBJ1-5; 7 nucleotides match TRBD1. The CDR3 sequence is 14 residues long. CDR1 and CDR2 from the germline V gene are DFQATT and SNEGSKA (reference sequence). V shed 3 bases and J 4 bases; nucleotides not matched to a gene: 6. CDR3 sequence (DNA): TGCAGTGCTAGTCCCGGGACAGCTAATCAGCCCCAGCATTTT. Translation gives CSASPGTANQPQHF.

The chain joins TRBV24-1 to TRBJ2-3, with 7 bases lining up with TRBD1. Germline V gives CDR1 KGHDR, CDR2 SFDVKD. The CDR3 consists of 13 residues. Trimming at V came to 9 bases and at J to 2 bases, leaving 4 bases not matched to a gene. DNA for the CDR3: TGTGCCACCCGGGACAGAGACACAGATACGCAGTATTTT. Protein sequence: CATRDRDTDTQYF.

This chain links TRBV7-2 with TRBJ1-4; D is perhaps TRBD1 (5 bases). V lost 2 bases and J 7 bases, leaving 14 bases between the germline ends. The CDR3 totals 15 residues. CDR1 is SGHTA, CDR2 FQGNSA, per germline. As DNA, the CDR3 is TGTGCCAGCAGCTTACCAGGGTCTCTCGGTGAAAAACTGTTTTTT. It is translated as CASSLPGSLGEKLFF.

The chain recombines TRBV6-5 with TRBJ2-7; TRBD2 aligns across 7 bases. The CDR3 is 13 amino acids. The trim removed 7 bases at V and 5 bases at J, leaving 8 bases unmatched. Germline loops: CDR1 MNHEY, CDR2 SVGAGI. CDR3 residues: CASNKGAGDEQYF. In DNA form, the CDR3 reads TGTGCCAGCAACAAAGGGGCGGGGGACGAGCAGTACTTC.

The J gene is TRBJ1-6, the V gene TRBV19; 8 bases align to TRBD1. Germline V lookup: CDR1 LNHDA, CDR2 SQIVND (reference sequence). The V segment lost 5 bases and the J segment 12 bases; nucleotides outside the gene matches: 9. The CDR3 covers 14 residues. For the CDR3, the DNA is TGTGCCAGTAGTTCTCACAGGGGGTTAGAACCCCTCCACTTT. It encodes CASSSHRGLEPLHF.

In regard to this clone: Other DNA sequences in this specimen translate into the identical CDR3. V usage is TRBV7-2 and J usage is TRBJ2-5; D is perhaps TRBD1 (5 bases). Germline CDR1 reads SGHTA; CDR2 reads FQGNSA. With 5 bases removed from V and 2 bases from J, the gap between germline ends came to 9 bases. This CDR3 has 13 residues. The CDR3 sequence is CASSVDSQETQYF. DNA of the CDR3: TGTGCCAGCAGCGTAGACAGTCAAGAGACCCAGTACTTC.

This clone has just one count. The CDR3 here is CASSSKSRVQPQHF. Here the CDR3 DNA reads TGTGCCAGCAGTTCAAAGAGCAGGGTTCAGCCCCAGCATTTT. The gene calls are TRBV27 and TRBJ1-5; D is possibly TRBD1 (5 bases). The CDR3 spans 14 residues. V lost 4 bases to trimming and J lost 6 bases, with 13 bases between them. In germline, CDR1 is MNHEY, CDR2 SMNVEV (reference sequence).

The chain employs TRBV6-5 and TRBJ2-2; D may be TRBD2 (6 bases). The CDR3 extends over 13 amino acids. Trimming removed 5 bases from V and 6 bases from J, with 10 bases in between. Germline V gene sequence: CDR1 MNHEY, CDR2 SVGAGI. The CDR3 loop is CASSRTGAGELFF. CDR3 nucleotides: TGTGCCAGCAGTCGGACGGGGGCCGGGGAGCTGTTTTTT.

This chain joins TRBV27 and TRBJ1-2; 10 bases are shared with TRBD1. The J segment lost 0 bases and the V segment lost 7 bases, leaving 11 bases of the junction unmatched. Germline V gives CDR1 MNHEY, CDR2 SMNVEV (reference sequence). The CDR3 covers 17 residues. The chain's CDR3 is CASTSDPGQGPNYGYTF. CDR3 coding DNA: TGTGCCAGCACCTCGGATCCGGGACAGGGGCCTAACTATGGCTACACCTTC.

The rearrangement joins TRBV4-3 to TRBJ2-3; perhaps TRBD2 as D (6 bases). The CDR3 has 15 residues. Per germline, CDR1 LGHNA and CDR2 YSLEER. V gave up 4 bases and J gave up 0 bases, with 11 bases separating them. The CDR3 coding sequence is TGCGCCAGCAGCCGGGACTTATCTAGCACAGATACGCAGTATTTT. Translated: CASSRDLSSTDTQYF.

J is TRBJ2-7 and V is TRBV29-1, with D perhaps TRBD1 (5 bases). The CDR3 consists of 11 residues. Trimming cost V 7 bases and J 5 bases, with 12 bases left between them. From germline, CDR1 is SQVTM and CDR2 ANQGSEA. CDR3 residues: CSGSQGNEQYF. For the CDR3, the DNA is TGCAGCGGGTCTCAGGGAAACGAGCAGTACTTC.

In regard to this clone: A junction end diverges from the germline sequence, so it may reflect a read error. The J gene is TRBJ1-2, the V gene TRBV5-4; D ambiguous. CDR3 length: 13 residues. Germline CDR1 reads SGHNT; CDR2 reads YYREEE (reference sequence). The CDR3 reads CAGSLNSNYGYTF. Here the CDR3 DNA reads TGTGCCGGCAGCTTGAACAGTAACTATGGCTACACCTTC. Supplemented by reference TRBV5-4 and TRBJ1-2, the full variable domain reads ETGVTQSPTHLIKTRGQQVTLRCSSQSGHNTVSWYQQALGQGPQFIFQYYREEENGRGNFPPRFSGLQFPNYSSELNVNALELDDSALYLCAGSLNSNYGYTFGSGTRLTVV.

The V and J genes are TRBV24-1 and TRBJ2-7; the match to TRBD2 covers 13 bases. Trimming at V came to 4 bases and at J to 4 bases, leaving 12 bases not matched to a gene. The germline CDR1 and CDR2 sequences are KGHDR and SFDVKD. The CDR3 sequence is 18 residues long. The CDR3 sequence: CATSDSSGTSGNLYEQYF. As DNA, the CDR3 is TGTGCCACCAGTGACAGTTCCGGGACTAGCGGGAACCTATACGAGCAGTACTTC.

The J gene is TRBJ1-5, the V gene TRBV7-8; D is unresolved. Trimming took 4 bases from V and 7 from J, leaving 11 bases between them. In germline, CDR1 is SGHVS, CDR2 FQNEAQ. This CDR3 is built from 13 residues. The CDR3 DNA is TGTGCCAGCAGCTGGGAGGCTGGACAGCCCCAGCATTTT. As protein: CASSWEAGQPQHF.

This clone was seen a handful of times. This sequence joins TRBV10-3 and TRBJ1-1; the D gene is possibly TRBD1 (6 bases). Germline V gene sequence: CDR1 ENHRY, CDR2 SYGVKD. The length of the CDR3 is 14 residues. The ends were cut back, 5 bases at V and 0 bases at J, with 10 bases in the middle. The CDR3 DNA is TGTGCCATCAGTTGGACAGCCATGAACACTGAAGCTTTCTTT. Encoded protein: CAISWTAMNTEAFF.

The chain combines TRBV5-1 with TRBJ2-4; TRBD2 matches at 7 bases. The junction had 10 bases not matched to a gene; V was cut back by 2 bases and J by 8 bases. The CDR3 runs 15 residues. Germline CDR1 reads SGHRS; CDR2 reads YFSETQ. The CDR3 region is CASSLRGLVNDIQYF. The CDR3 nucleotides are TGCGCCAGCAGCTTAAGAGGACTAGTCAATGACATTCAGTACTTC.

The rearrangement links TRBV4-2 to TRBJ1-2; maybe TRBD1 (5 bases). Trimming removed 0 bases at V and 8 bases at J, with 10 bases between. The CDR3 is 13 amino acids. In germline, CDR1 is LGHNA, CDR2 YNFKEQ. DNA for the CDR3: TGTGCCAGCAGCCAAGATTGGGGGGAGGGCTACACCTTC. This sequence encodes CASSQDWGEGYTF.